A selection of T cell receptor beta chains follows, all from one sample in a study of post-analysis software for immune sequencing data. A single record per CDR3 protein comes from TCRdb applying MiXCR to the PCR reads. The sample lists fewer than 850,000 distinct CDR3 sequences, roughly 30% occurring once. Input material: blood. The source is a girl between 5 and 17 years old with multiple sclerosis. The CDR3 runs from the conserved cysteine through the conserved F or W. D genes are given only for firm matches. Clone sizes are given selectively: once, few, many, or a class where the clone is expanded.

>TRBV6-7|-|TRBJ2-5|-
CASSYFKLLGRQETQYF
TGTGCCAGCAGTTACTTTAAACTCCTGGGGAGACAAGAGACCCAGTACTTC
>TRBV27|TRBD2|TRBJ2-1|-
CASSLAGGSYEQFF
TGTGCCAGCAGTTTAGCGGGAGGGTCCTATGAGCAGTTCTTC
>TRBV9|TRBD2|TRBJ2-3|few
CASSGGLAGGADTQYF
TGTGCCAGCAGCGGGGGACTAGCGGGAGGAGCAGATACGCAGTATTTT
>TRBV2|TRBD2|TRBJ2-3|once
CASVPTSGSTDTRYF
TGTGCCAGCGTCCCGACTAGCGGGAGCACAGATACGCGGTATTTT
>TRBV20-1|-|TRBJ2-5|-
CSAPIRGPAETQYF
TGCAGTGCCCCTATCAGGGGCCCTGCGGAGACCCAGTACTTC
>TRBV14|-|TRBJ1-1|few
CASSRGPYLNTEAFF
TGTGCCAGCAGCCGCGGCCCTTACTTAAACACTGAAGCTTTCTTT
>TRBV20-1|TRBD2|TRBJ2-7|few
CSAGTSGRRSSYEQYF
TGCAGTGCTGGGACTAGCGGGAGACGAAGCTCCTACGAGCAGTACTTC
>TRBV4-3|TRBD2|TRBJ2-5|-
CASSQDRGLAGRYEQYF
TGCGCCAGCAGCCAAGATAGGGGACTAGCGGGAAGGTATGAGCAGTACTTC
>TRBV29-1|-|TRBJ2-1|-
CSVHRPGSNEQFF
TGCAGCGTTCATAGACCTGGGTCCAATGAGCAGTTCTTC
>TRBV7-2|-|TRBJ2-7|many
CASSQTGPSGHEQYF
TGTGCCAGCAGCCAAACGGGCCCCAGTGGCCACGAGCAGTACTTC
>TRBV20-1|-|TRBJ2-7|few
CSANPGHNSYEQYF
TGCAGTGCGAACCCGGGACATAACTCCTACGAGCAGTACTTC
>TRBV5-5|TRBD2|TRBJ2-2|-
CASSLAGTENTGERFF
TGTGCCAGCAGCCTAGCGGGGACAGAGAACACCGGGGAGCGGTTTTTT
>TRBV20-1|TRBD2|TRBJ2-7|-
CSALTSGGGQYF
TGCAGTGCGTTAACTAGCGGAGGGGGACAGTACTTC
>TRBV27|TRBD1|TRBJ1-1|-
CASSPGTGRYKGEAFF
TGTGCCAGCAGTCCCGGGACAGGGAGGTACAAAGGTGAAGCTTTCTTT
>TRBV20-1|-|TRBJ2-7|few
CSAGPGRSYEQYF
TGCAGTGCTGGCCCTGGACGTTCCTACGAGCAGTACTTC
>TRBV4-1|TRBD2|TRBJ2-5|many
CASSQEVAGIQETQYF
TGCGCCAGCAGCCAAGAGGTAGCGGGGATTCAAGAGACCCAGTACTTC
>TRBV5-5|-|TRBJ1-6|-
CASSSFVLRSPLHF
TGTGCCAGCAGCTCCTTTGTTCTACGTTCACCCCTCCACTTT
>TRBV15|-|TRBJ2-3|-
CATSRGPATSTDTQYF
TGTGCCACCAGCAGAGGCCCAGCGACTAGCACAGATACGCAGTATTTT
>TRBV24-1|-|TRBJ1-2|-
CATSDADRSGYTF
TGTGCCACCAGTGACGCCGACAGGTCTGGCTACACCTTC
>TRBV29-1|TRBD1|TRBJ2-7|-
CSVLGQGRNEQYF
TGCAGCGTCCTAGGACAGGGGAGAAATGAGCAGTACTTC
>TRBV20-1|-|TRBJ1-2|-
CSAREEGLYGYTF
TGCAGTGCTAGAGAGGAAGGGCTCTATGGCTACACCTTC
>TRBV12-3/TRBV12-4|-|TRBJ2-3|few
CASSLTGVNTDTQYF
TGTGCCAGCAGTTTAACCGGGGTTAACACAGATACGCAGTATTTT
>TRBV6-2/TRBV6-3|-|TRBJ1-5|-
CASSQRPGHRSEPQHF
TGTGCCAGCAGCCAGCGACCGGGACACCGTTCGGAGCCCCAGCATTTT
>TRBV9|-|TRBJ2-3|few
CASSLGASDSTDTQYF
TGTGCCAGCAGCCTCGGGGCTAGCGATAGCACAGATACGCAGTATTTT
>TRBV29-1|TRBD1|TRBJ2-1|few
CSAETGAEQFF
TGCAGCGCCGAGACAGGGGCTGAGCAGTTCTTC
>TRBV10-1|TRBD2|TRBJ2-7|many
CASSSLAGGNFHEQYF
TGCGCCAGCTCATCCCTAGCGGGAGGGAATTTCCACGAGCAGTACTTC
>TRBV7-8|-|TRBJ2-4|-
CASNPSPELAKNIQYF
TGTGCCAGCAACCCTAGCCCAGAGCTAGCCAAAAACATTCAGTACTTC
>TRBV6-1|TRBD1|TRBJ1-5|-
CASSEQTGWFQPQHF
TGTGCCAGCAGTGAACAGACAGGGTGGTTTCAGCCCCAGCATTTT
>TRBV25-1|-|TRBJ1-1|-
CASSPWDTNTEAFF
TGTGCCAGCAGTCCTTGGGACACGAACACTGAAGCTTTCTTT
>TRBV7-9|-|TRBJ2-6|-
CASGGYKSGANVLTF
TGTGCCAGCGGTGGGTATAAATCTGGGGCCAACGTCCTGACTTTC
>TRBV20-1|-|TRBJ1-2|few
CSAPMTYGYTF
TGCAGTGCTCCTATGACCTATGGCTACACCTTC
>TRBV7-2|-|TRBJ2-1|few
CASSLAAVWYNEQFF
TGTGCCAGCAGCTTAGCTGCGGTGTGGTACAATGAGCAGTTCTTC
>TRBV29-1|TRBD1|TRBJ1-2|few
CSVEGAGGTAQGYTF
TGCAGCGTTGAAGGGGCAGGGGGTACCGCTCAAGGCTACACCTTC
>TRBV7-9|-|TRBJ2-7|few
CASSLRGLEQYF
TGTGCCAGCAGCCTTCGGGGGCTCGAGCAGTACTTC
>TRBV4-3|-|TRBJ2-4|-
CASSQEMRTENIQYF
TGCGCCAGCAGCCAAGAGATGAGAACCGAAAACATTCAGTACTTC
>TRBV12-3/TRBV12-4|-|TRBJ2-3|-
CASSFFLSDTQYF
TGTGCCAGCAGTTTTTTTTTGTCAGATACGCAGTATTTT
>TRBV20-1|TRBD2|TRBJ2-7|once
CSARVGGEKLRIYNEQYF
TGCAGTGCTAGAGTCGGGGGGGAAAAACTGCGGATCTACAATGAGCAGTACTTC
>TRBV28|TRBD2|TRBJ2-4|many
CASSFSGGDKNIQYF
TGTGCCAGCAGTTTTAGCGGGGGGGACAAAAACATTCAGTACTTC
>TRBV29-1|-|TRBJ2-7|-
CSVERGSIRGAQYF
TGCAGCGTTGAAAGGGGGAGCATTCGGGGGGCCCAGTACTTC
>TRBV7-9|-|TRBJ1-4|-
CASSAEKLFF
TGTGCCAGCAGCGCAGAAAAACTGTTTTTT
>TRBV7-9|-|TRBJ2-7|-
CASSLVGGDIHEQYF
TGTGCCAGCAGCTTGGTAGGAGGGGACATCCACGAGCAGTACTTC
>TRBV11-1|-|TRBJ2-5|-
CASSPRRPGPVETQYF
TGTGCCAGCAGCCCCCGGCGTCCGGGCCCGGTGGAGACCCAGTACTTC
>TRBV6-6|-|TRBJ2-1|-
CASSYSRGGATYNEQFF
TGTGCCAGCAGTTATAGTAGAGGGGGGGCCACCTACAATGAGCAGTTCTTC